This TCR beta chain was documented in a study of spatial heterogeneity in lung cancer. As for the study in general: The study consistently detected more beta-chain than alpha-chain sequences.

A distinct unique molecular identifier was carried by each TCR cDNA molecule. Via MiXCR, TCRdb re-called the 5' RACE reads, giving one row per CDR3 protein. The table has thousands of distinct CDR3 sequences, around 3.1% seen once. Trimming pared 3 bases from V and 1 base from J, leaving 15 bases between. The CDR3 has 16 residues. Germline V CDR1 and CDR2: KGHSH, LQKENI. Specified time point: sample taken at primary tumor resection. Sequencing of whole RNA from tumor, nontumor lung or frozen PBMC involved no sorting. This clonotype came up many times. The chain recombines TRBV18 with TRBJ1-1; maybe TRBD1 (6 bases). Source: normal lung tissue next to the tumor, taken at surgery. This clonotype was obtained from a female donor with early-stage non-small cell lung cancer. The CDR3 DNA reads TGTGCCAGCTCACCGTTGACAGGATTAACGAACACTGAAGCTTTCTTT. This gives the protein CASSPLTGLTNTEAFF.